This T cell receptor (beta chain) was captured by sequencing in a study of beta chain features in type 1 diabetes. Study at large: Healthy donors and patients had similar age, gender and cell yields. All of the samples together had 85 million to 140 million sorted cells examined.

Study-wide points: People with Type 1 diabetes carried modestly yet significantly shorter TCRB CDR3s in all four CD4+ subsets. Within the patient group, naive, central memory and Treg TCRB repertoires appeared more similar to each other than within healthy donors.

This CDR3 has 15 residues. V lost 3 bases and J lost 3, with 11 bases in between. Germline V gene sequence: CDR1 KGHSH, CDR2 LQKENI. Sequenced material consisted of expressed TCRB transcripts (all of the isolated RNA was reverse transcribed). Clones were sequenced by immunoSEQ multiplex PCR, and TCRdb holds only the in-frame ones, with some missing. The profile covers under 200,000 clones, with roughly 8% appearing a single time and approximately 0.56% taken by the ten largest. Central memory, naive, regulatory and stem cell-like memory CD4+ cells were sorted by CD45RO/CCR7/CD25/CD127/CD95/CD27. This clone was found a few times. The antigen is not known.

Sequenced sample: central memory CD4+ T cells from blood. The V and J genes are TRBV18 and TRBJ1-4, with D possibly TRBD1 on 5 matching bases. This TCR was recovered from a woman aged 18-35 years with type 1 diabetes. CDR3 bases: TGTGCCAGCTCACCGCACAGGTCACCTAATGAAAAACTGTTTTTT. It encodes CASSPHRSPNEKLFF.